This T cell receptor beta chain was documented in a study of immune characterization of retroperitoneal liposarcoma. Each CDR3 protein is one row after TCRdb ran MiXCR on the PCR reads. This sample yields approximately 9,300 distinct CDR3 sequences, of which 37% are seen a single time; around 10% belongs to the top ten. The CDR3 has 15 residues. J was trimmed by 10 bases and V by 5 bases; bases with no gene match: 11. Germline CDR1 reads MNHNS; CDR2 reads SASEGT. The clonotype originates from a female donor with retroperitoneal liposarcoma. J is TRBJ2-1 and V is TRBV6-1, with 10 nucleotides matching TRBD1. Sequenced sample: tumor tissue. The CDR3 DNA follows: TGTGCCAGCAGTCTAGTCGACAGGGGGCAGAACGAGCAGTTCTTC. It translates to CASSLVDRGQNEQFF.